This record covers a single T cell receptor (beta chain). What it binds is not known. This specimen comes from a study of early T cells in non-severe SARS-CoV-2 infection. About the research overall: It was bulk RNA from unsorted whole blood that was sequenced, and the chains were unpaired. General study findings and limits: Matching results from VDJdb favored anti-spike CD8 responses, leaving private and CD4 specificities undetected.

Unmatched junction bases numbered 6, after V lost 3 bases and J lost 2 bases. Germline CDR1 is SGHNT and CDR2 is YYREEE (reference sequence). CDR3 size: 18 residues. Attachment of unique molecular identifiers was made to individual cDNA molecules. MiXCR was run by TCRdb on the 5' RACE reads, yielding one entry per CDR3 protein. The sample shows under 35,000 distinct CDR3 sequences, 5% to 7% of them seen only once. Sequenced: whole blood. The chain combines TRBV5-4 with TRBJ2-2, with TRBD2 matching over 14 bases. This clonotype originated in an adult who was a healthcare worker with PCR-confirmed SARS-CoV-2 infection or an uninfected control (not recorded which). The CDR3 nucleotides read TGTGCCAGCAGCTGGGGACTAGCGGGAGAAAGTAACACCGGGGAGCTGTTTTTT. This translates into CASSWGLAGESNTGELFF. The full variable domain, in which reference TRBV5-4 and TRBJ2-2 provide the parts outside the CDR3, is ETGVTQSPTHLIKTRGQQVTLRCSSQSGHNTVSWYQQALGQGPQFIFQYYREEENGRGNFPPRFSGLQFPNYSSELNVNALELDDSALYLCASSWGLAGESNTGELFFGEGSRLTVL.